One sample yielded the 27 T cell receptor beta chains listed below, sequenced in a study of blood T cells in healthy people across ages. PCR was performed a second time for about 6 to 12 cycles using a sample-barcoded 5' primer and a J-beta primer mix. Via MiXCR, TCRdb re-called the 5' RACE reads, giving one row per CDR3 protein. The sample lists around 1,600,000 distinct CDR3 sequences, roughly 43% seen once, with around 4% in the top ten. Sequenced: blood. These TCRs come from a woman aged 18 to 35 in good health.

The chain has TRBV7-9 and TRBJ1-1; D is unclear. The V gene's germline CDR1 is SEHNR and CDR2 FQNEAQ (reference sequence). The length of the CDR3 is 12 residues. V gave up 2 bases and J gave up 9 bases, with 10 bases separating them. The CDR3 reads CASSLSELKAFF. In DNA form, the CDR3 reads TGTGCCAGCAGCTTATCGGAGCTCAAAGCTTTCTTT.

The chain carries TRBV15 and TRBJ2-5, with D possibly TRBD1 on 6 matching bases. This CDR3 is 16 amino acids long. V lost 0 bases and J lost 1, with 12 bases in between. From germline, CDR1 is LNHNV and CDR2 YYDKDF (reference sequence). The CDR3 coding sequence is TGTGCCACCAGCAGAGATGGTACAGGGATCCAAGAGACCCAGTACTTC. Amino acids: CATSRDGTGIQETQYF.

CDR3 amino acids: CATSRDQGGYGYTF. CDR3 DNA: TGTGCCACCAGCAGAGACCAGGGCGGCTATGGCTACACCTTC. This chain connects TRBV15 to TRBJ1-2; tentative D call: TRBD1 (5 bases). V lost 0 bases and J lost 4, with 9 bases in between. This CDR3 spans 14 amino acids. The germline CDR1 and CDR2 sequences are LNHNV and YYDKDF (reference sequence).

This clonotype was picked up a small number of times. This chain connects TRBV5-5 to TRBJ2-6; no reliable D call. The germline CDR1 and CDR2 sequences are SGHKS and YYEKEE (reference sequence). The germline V and J ends were trimmed by 6 bases and 0 bases, with 10 bases remaining between them. The CDR3 consists of 15 residues. The CDR3 region is CASNSQFSGANVLTF. DNA of the CDR3: TGTGCCAGCAACTCACAGTTCTCTGGGGCCAACGTCCTGACTTTC. The full variable domain, with the rest looked up from reference TRBV5-5 and TRBJ2-6, is DAGVTQSPTHLIKTRGQQVTLRCSPISGHKSVSWYQQVLGQGPQFIFQYYEKEERGRGNFPDRFSARQFPNYSSELNVNALLLGDSALYLCASNSQFSGANVLTFGAGSRLTVL.

The chain has TRBV29-1 and TRBJ1-1; D gene ambiguous. The CDR3 extends over 11 amino acids. The germline gives CDR1 SQVTM, CDR2 ANQGSEA. V was shortened by 7 bases and J by 3 bases, with 9 bases between the two germline ends. The CDR3 DNA sequence: TGCAGCGGGTGGGAGGACACTGAAGCTTTCTTT. Translating gives CSGWEDTEAFF. The whole variable domain, remainder taken from reference TRBV29-1 and TRBJ1-1, is SAVISQKPSRDICQRGTSLTIQCQVDSQVTMMFWYRQQPGQSLTLIATANQGSEATYESGFVIDKFPISRPNLTFSTLTVSNMSPEDSSIYLCSGWEDTEAFFGQGTRLTVV.

V gene TRBV11-2 combines with J gene TRBJ2-1; 13 positions match TRBD2. The assigned J gene may be wrong: the sequence end matches TRBJ2-7 better. This CDR3 has 17 residues. In germline, CDR1 is SGHAT, CDR2 FQNNGV. The CDR3 bases are TGTGCCAGCAGCTTAAGGACTAGCGGGGGCTCCTACAATGAGCAGTACTTC. Translated, it gives CASSLRTSGGSYNEQYF.

The gene calls are TRBV30 and TRBJ2-7, with unresolved D. In germline, CDR1 is GTSNPN, CDR2 SVGIG (reference sequence). V gave up 5 bases and J gave up 2 bases, with 13 bases separating them. The length of the CDR3 is 13 residues. The DNA of the CDR3 is TGTGCCTGGTACAGCCCATGGACCTACGAGCAGTACTTC. Residues: CAWYSPWTYEQYF.

The J gene is TRBJ2-2, the V gene TRBV4-3; TRBD1 matches at 9 bases. From germline, CDR1 is LGHNA and CDR2 YSLEER. CDR3 size: 15 residues. Losses at the gene ends were 2 bases for V and 4 bases for J; bases not matched to a gene: 2. The CDR3 protein is CASSQRTGVTGELFF. Here the CDR3 DNA reads TGCGCCAGCAGCCAAAGGACAGGGGTCACCGGGGAGCTGTTTTTT.

J is TRBJ2-3 and V is TRBV28; the match to TRBD1 covers 8 bases. CDR1 is MDHEN and CDR2 is SYDVKM in the germline V gene. The length of the CDR3 is 16 residues. J gave up 2 bases and V 3 bases, and 7 bases lay outside the gene matches. This CDR3 reads CASSFIRTGYTDTQYF. The CDR3 region has the DNA TGTGCCAGCAGTTTTATCCGGACAGGGTACACAGATACGCAGTATTTT.

The rearrangement uses TRBV11-2 and TRBJ2-5; D unclear. The end of the DNA fits TRBJ2-7 better, so the J call may be wrong. This CDR3 is 13 amino acids long. Germline V CDR1 and CDR2: SGHAT, FQNNGV. The CDR3 DNA reads as TGTGCCAGCAGCTTAGATCAAACGTACGAGCAGTACTTC. Translation gives CASSLDQTYEQYF.

A few counts support this clonotype. The chain links TRBV25-1 to TRBJ2-7; D might be TRBD2 (6 bases). The CDR3 has 16 amino acids. V dropped 3 bases and J dropped 3 bases, with 18 bases sitting between them. Germline-derived CDR1 and CDR2 are MGHDK and SYGVNS. The CDR3 nucleotides read TGTGCCAGCAGTGACTTCCGTGCCTCCGGGGGCTACGAGCAGTACTTC. Amino acid sequence: CASSDFRASGGYEQYF.

Concerning this clonotype itself: A much larger clone sits a single nucleotide away, making a read error possible. This sequence joins TRBV6-2 or TRBV6-3 and TRBJ1-5; no reliable D call. V dropped 6 bases and J dropped 2 bases, with 8 bases sitting between them. The CDR3 extends over 13 amino acids. Germline V gene sequence: CDR1 MNHEY, CDR2 SVGEGT. The CDR3 bases are TGTGCCAGCAGCCAATTCGGCAATCAGCCCCAGCATTTT. Amino acid sequence: CASSQFGNQPQHF.

The chain combines TRBV6-1 with TRBJ1-1; D is unclear. The germline CDR1 and CDR2 sequences are MNHNS and SASEGT. This CDR3 comprises 14 residues. Trimming removed 2 bases at V and 1 base at J, with 8 bases between. CDR3 loop: CASSEWGENTEAFF. In DNA form, the CDR3 reads TGTGCCAGCAGTGAATGGGGAGAGAACACTGAAGCTTTCTTT.

The V call is TRBV4-1, the J call TRBJ1-6; TRBD1 aligns across 7 bases. Germline-derived CDR1 and CDR2 are MGHRA and YSYEKL. V lost 0 bases to trimming and J lost 12 bases; unmatched junction nucleotides: 8. This CDR3 has 15 residues. CDR3 DNA sequence: TGCGCCAGCAGCCAAGAAGGGGTACAGGGGAGACCCCTCCACTTT. Protein product: CASSQEGVQGRPLHF.

This clonotype was seen only a few times. This rearrangement joins TRBV20-1 to TRBJ2-7; 11 nucleotides match TRBD2. The V gene's germline CDR1 is DFQATT and CDR2 SNEGSKA (reference sequence). This CDR3 is 15 amino acids long. With V trimmed by 0 bases and J by 3 bases, 4 bases remained unmatched. The CDR3 coding sequence is TGCAGTGCTAGAGAGGTACTAGCGGGAGTCTACGAGCAGTACTTC. It codes for CSAREVLAGVYEQYF.

The rearrangement links TRBV7-2 to TRBJ2-2; D gene uncertain. V dropped 1 base and J dropped 5 bases, with 5 bases sitting between them. Germline CDR1 SGHTA, CDR2 FQGNSA. The CDR3 has 13 amino acids. DNA for the CDR3: TGTGCCAGCAGCTTAGTTCTGACCGGGGAGCTGTTTTTT. Translation: CASSLVLTGELFF. The complete variable domain, with remaining parts taken from reference TRBV7-2 and TRBJ2-2, reads GAGVSQSPSNKVTEKGKDVELRCDPISGHTALYWYRQSLGQGLEFLIYFQGNSAPDKSGLPSDRFSAERTGGSVSTLTIQRTQQEDSAVYLCASSLVLTGELFFGEGSRLTVL.

J is TRBJ2-7 and V is TRBV10-3, with a possible D match to TRBD1 (6 bases). CDR1 and CDR2 from the germline V gene are ENHRY and SYGVKD. The CDR3 contains 14 residues. V lost 5 bases to trimming and J lost 5 bases, with 16 bases between them. The chain's CDR3 is CAISLTGTIDEQYF. CDR3 coding DNA: TGTGCCATCAGTTTGACAGGAACAATAGACGAGCAGTACTTC.

This clonotype was counted only a few times. The gene calls are TRBV12-3 or TRBV12-4 and TRBJ1-1; perhaps TRBD1 as D (5 bases). The V end lost 5 bases, the J end lost 4 bases, and 20 bases lay between the germline ends. The CDR3 sequence is 16 residues long. The CDR3 protein is CASSRALGTAATEAFF. The DNA of the CDR3 is TGTGCCAGCAGTCGAGCTCTTGGGACGGCGGCCACTGAAGCTTTCTTT.

The chain joins TRBV3-1 to TRBJ2-7; 10 bases fit TRBD2. The CDR3 spans 15 residues. Trimming at V came to 2 bases and at J to 10 bases, leaving 11 bases not matched to a gene. From germline, CDR1 is LGHDT and CDR2 YNNKEL (reference sequence). The CDR3 reads CASSQLLAGVGSQYF. The CDR3, as DNA: TGTGCCAGCAGCCAATTGCTAGCGGGAGTTGGGTCCCAGTACTTC.

Ten or more counts support this clonotype. The V gene is TRBV29-1, the J gene TRBJ2-5, with D unresolved. Trimming removed 7 bases at V and 7 bases at J, with 16 bases between. There are 12 residues in the CDR3. Germline CDR1 reads SQVTM; CDR2 reads ANQGSEA. This CDR3 reads CSGDILGGTQYF. The CDR3, as DNA: TGCAGCGGCGATATCTTGGGTGGGACCCAGTACTTC.

The chain uses TRBV4-1 and TRBJ2-2; D gene uncertain. V was shortened by 4 bases and J by 5 bases, with 8 bases between the two germline ends. The length of the CDR3 is 13 residues. Germline V gene data show CDR1 as MGHRA and CDR2 as YSYEKL. CDR3 sequence: CASSPSFTGELFF. CDR3 sequence (DNA): TGCGCCAGCAGCCCGTCGTTTACCGGGGAGCTGTTTTTT.

The V and J genes are TRBV29-1 and TRBJ2-5, with TRBD1 as a possible D gene (5 bases). This CDR3 comprises 13 residues. Germline CDR1 reads SQVTM; CDR2 reads ANQGSEA. V lost 8 bases, J lost 2 bases, and 15 bases lay in between. The CDR3 sequence: CSLVPTEQETQYF. The DNA of the CDR3 is TGCAGCCTGGTCCCGACAGAGCAAGAGACCCAGTACTTC.

V is TRBV28 and J is TRBJ2-1; 12 bases are a match to TRBD2. The CDR3 is made up of 16 amino acids. The V gene end was trimmed by 6 bases and the J gene end by 5 bases; junction bases not matched to a gene: 8. CDR1 and CDR2 (germline): MDHEN, SYDVKM. The CDR3 loop is CASRTTSGGSHNEQFF. CDR3 coding DNA: TGTGCCAGCAGGACAACTAGCGGGGGGTCCCACAATGAGCAGTTCTTC.

This clonotype has only a few counts. The chain links TRBV20-1 to TRBJ2-5; no clear D gene. CDR3 size: 13 residues. V was trimmed by 2 bases and J by 0 bases, leaving 7 bases between them. Germline lookup yields CDR1 DFQATT and CDR2 SNEGSKA (reference sequence). Here the CDR3 reads CSARSQDQETQYF. The CDR3 nucleotides read TGCAGTGCTAGAAGCCAAGACCAAGAGACCCAGTACTTC.

V usage is TRBV11-2 and J usage is TRBJ2-3; 9 bases align to TRBD2. Looked up from germline, CDR1 is SGHAT and CDR2 is FQNNGV. V was pared by 0 bases and J by 2 bases, with 15 bases of the junction left unmatched. This CDR3 has 20 amino acids. This CDR3 reads CASSLDPGASGATPTDTQYF. The CDR3 nucleotides read TGTGCCAGCAGCTTAGACCCAGGGGCTAGCGGGGCAACACCCACAGATACGCAGTATTTT.

The gene calls are TRBV4-3 and TRBJ1-2; D is unclear. Germline V lookup: CDR1 LGHNA, CDR2 YSLEER. The V and J ends lost 0 bases and 1 base respectively, with 12 bases between them. The CDR3 is 16 amino acids. The CDR3 spells CASSQDIRSLNYGYTF. The CDR3 DNA reads TGCGCCAGCAGCCAAGATATAAGGAGCCTTAACTATGGCTACACCTTC.

With regard to this clonotype: A read error may account for a junction end that differs from germline. This chain uses TRBV29-1 with TRBJ2-1; the match to TRBD2 covers 8 bases. CDR3 length equals 14 residues. The germline CDR1 and CDR2 sequences are SQVTM and ANQGSEA. CDR3 sequence (DNA): TGCAGCGCTGTGACTAGCGACTCCCACAATGAGCAGTTCTTC. Translating it yields CSAVTSDSHNEQFF.